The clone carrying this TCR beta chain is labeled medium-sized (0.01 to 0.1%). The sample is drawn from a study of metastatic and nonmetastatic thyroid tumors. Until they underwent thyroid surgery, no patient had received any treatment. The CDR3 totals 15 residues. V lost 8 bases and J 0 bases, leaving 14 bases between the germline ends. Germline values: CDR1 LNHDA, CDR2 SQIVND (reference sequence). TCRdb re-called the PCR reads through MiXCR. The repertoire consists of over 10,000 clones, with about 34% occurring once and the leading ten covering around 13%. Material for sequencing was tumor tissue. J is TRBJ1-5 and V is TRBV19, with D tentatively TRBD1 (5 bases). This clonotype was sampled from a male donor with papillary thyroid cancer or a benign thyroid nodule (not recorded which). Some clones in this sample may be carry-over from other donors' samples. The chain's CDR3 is CASSWGLYSNQPQHF. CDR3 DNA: TGTGCCAGTTCGTGGGGCCTTTATAGCAATCAGCCCCAGCATTTT.